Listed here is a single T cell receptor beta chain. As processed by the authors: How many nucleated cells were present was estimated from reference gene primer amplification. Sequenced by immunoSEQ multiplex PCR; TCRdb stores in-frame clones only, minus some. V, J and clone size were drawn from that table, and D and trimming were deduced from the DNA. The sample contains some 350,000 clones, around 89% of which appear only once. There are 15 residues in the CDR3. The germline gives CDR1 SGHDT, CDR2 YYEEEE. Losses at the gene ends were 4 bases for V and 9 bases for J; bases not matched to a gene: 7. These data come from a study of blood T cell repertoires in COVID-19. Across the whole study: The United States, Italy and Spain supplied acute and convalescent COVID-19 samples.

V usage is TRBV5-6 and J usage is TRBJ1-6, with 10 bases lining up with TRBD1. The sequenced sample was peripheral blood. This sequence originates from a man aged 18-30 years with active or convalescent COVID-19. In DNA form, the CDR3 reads TGTGCCAGCAGCCCACGGGACAGGGGCTCTTCACCCCTCCACTTT. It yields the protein CASSPRDRGSSPLHF.